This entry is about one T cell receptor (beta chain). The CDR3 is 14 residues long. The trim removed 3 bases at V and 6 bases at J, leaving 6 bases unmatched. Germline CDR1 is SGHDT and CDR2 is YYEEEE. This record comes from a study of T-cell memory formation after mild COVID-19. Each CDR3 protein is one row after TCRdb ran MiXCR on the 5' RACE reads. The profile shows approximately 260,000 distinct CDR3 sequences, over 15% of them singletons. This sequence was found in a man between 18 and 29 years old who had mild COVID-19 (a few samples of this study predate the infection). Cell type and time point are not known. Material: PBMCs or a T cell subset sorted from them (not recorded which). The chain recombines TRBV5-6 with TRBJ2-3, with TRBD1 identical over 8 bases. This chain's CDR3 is CASSSGQERDTQYF. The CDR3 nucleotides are TGTGCCAGCAGCTCGGGACAGGAACGCGATACGCAGTATTTT. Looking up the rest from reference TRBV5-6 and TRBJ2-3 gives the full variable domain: DAGVTQSPTHLIKTRGQQVTLRCSPKSGHDTVSWYQQALGQGPQFIFQYYEEEERQRGNFPDRFSGHQFPNYSSELNVNALLLGDSALYLCASSSGQERDTQYFGPGTRLTVL.